This passage covers 18 T cell receptor beta chains from one sample sequenced in a study of response to subunit inactivated influenza vaccine. TCRdb reprocessed the RT-PCR reads with MiXCR, giving one entry per CDR3 protein. The profile covers roughly 170,000 distinct CDR3 sequences, with around a tenth appearing a single time and about a tenth taken by the ten largest. The specimen comprised non-naive T cells sorted from PBMCs, sampled on the day of vaccination. The receptors originated from a man aged 45-65 years who received an inactivated influenza vaccine.

This clonotype was counted only a few times. This chain joins TRBV10-3 and TRBJ2-3; no reliable D call. There are 11 residues in the CDR3. The V gene's germline CDR1 is ENHRY and CDR2 SYGVKD. Trimming took 9 bases from V and 4 from J, leaving 8 bases between them. DNA for the CDR3: TGTGCCATACAAATAGCAGATACGCAGTATTTT. Protein: CAIQIADTQYF.

The genes are TRBV5-6 and TRBJ2-3; D assignment may be TRBD1 or TRBD2 (5 bases each). The CDR3 is made up of 13 amino acids. Trimming cost V 0 bases and J 6 bases, with 8 bases left between them. The germline CDR1 and CDR2 sequences are SGHDT and YYEEEE. Here the CDR3 reads CASSLGWDDTQYF. DNA for the CDR3: TGTGCCAGCAGCTTGGGTTGGGACGATACGCAGTATTTT.

This clonotype turned up a few times. The chain has TRBV6-5 and TRBJ1-1; no clear D gene. Germline assignment: CDR1 MNHEY and CDR2 SVGAGI. This CDR3 comprises 11 residues. V was cut by 3 bases and J by 8 bases, with 7 bases left in between. The CDR3 spells CASSYPGEAFF. The DNA of the CDR3 is TGTGCCAGCAGTTATCCCGGAGAAGCTTTCTTT.

This clonotype was found a few times. The chain joins TRBV20-1 to TRBJ2-7, with TRBD1 matching 7 bases. The CDR3 contains 13 residues. V shed 7 bases and J 3 bases; nucleotides not matched to a gene: 9. Germline loops: CDR1 DFQATT, CDR2 SNEGSKA (reference sequence). This CDR3 reads CSGTDRTDYEQYF. The CDR3 nucleotides read TGCAGTGGCACGGACAGGACCGACTACGAGCAGTACTTC.

The chain is built from TRBV5-6 and TRBJ1-4; D possibly corresponds to TRBD1 (5 bases). V shed 1 base and J shed 2 bases, with 9 bases lying between them. The germline gives CDR1 SGHDT, CDR2 YYEEEE. The CDR3 length is 15 residues. The CDR3 nucleotides read TGTGCCAGCAGCTTGAAAGGGGTGACTAATGAAAAACTGTTTTTT. It yields the protein CASSLKGVTNEKLFF.

Comment on this clonotype: Since a much larger clone is just one base distant, this may be a read error. V usage is TRBV7-2 and J usage is TRBJ2-7; D is uncertain. Germline CDR1 SGHTA, CDR2 FQGNSA. The CDR3 sequence is 13 residues long. The CDR3 DNA follows: TGTGCCTGCAGCTCCTACCCCGCTACCGAGCAGTACTTC. As protein: CACSSYPATEQYF.

This clonotype was seen only a few times. This chain links TRBV20-1 with TRBJ2-1; no clear D. CDR3 size: 17 residues. The germline CDR1 and CDR2 sequences are DFQATT and SNEGSKA (reference sequence). V lost 3 bases and J lost 5, with 23 bases in between. This CDR3 is CSARTPYMGGPNNEQFF. As DNA, the CDR3 is TGCAGTGCTAGGACCCCGTATATGGGCGGACCGAACAATGAGCAGTTCTTC.

This clonotype was seen a few times. V gene TRBV7-9 combines with J gene TRBJ2-2; D is unclear. V was clipped by 2 bases and J by 2 bases, with 9 bases between them. This CDR3 contains 15 residues. From germline, CDR1 is SEHNR and CDR2 FQNEAQ (reference sequence). DNA of the CDR3: TGTGCCAGCAGCTTAAGGACCCTAAACACCGGGGAGCTGTTTTTT. It yields the protein CASSLRTLNTGELFF.

This clonotype was seen a few times. This sequence joins TRBV20-1 and TRBJ2-7, with TRBD2 matching 12 bases. Germline CDR1 DFQATT, CDR2 SNEGSKA (reference sequence). With V trimmed by 3 bases and J by 7 bases, 7 bases remained unmatched. The CDR3 loop spans 14 amino acids. The CDR3 sequence: CSASRLAGAREQYF. In DNA, the CDR3 is TGCAGTGCTAGCCGACTAGCGGGAGCTCGGGAGCAGTACTTC.

This clonotype was seen ten or more times. The chain is built from TRBV6-1 and TRBJ1-1, with TRBD1 as a possible D gene (6 bases). Germline lookup yields CDR1 MNHNS and CDR2 SASEGT. The CDR3 has 15 amino acids. V dropped 7 bases and J dropped 0 bases, with 15 bases sitting between them. The chain's CDR3 is CASTVATGMNTEAFF. Written as DNA, the CDR3 is TGTGCCAGCACCGTGGCGACAGGAATGAACACTGAAGCTTTCTTT.

Regarding this clonotype: Being one base from a much bigger clone, this may be a read error. The chain couples TRBV28 to TRBJ1-4, with a possible D match to TRBD1 (5 bases). This CDR3 is built from 15 residues. V lost 2 bases to trimming and J lost 7 bases, with 14 bases between them. CDR1 and CDR2 (germline): MDHEN, SYDVKM. The CDR3 DNA is TGTGCCAGCAGTTTACTCAAGGGTGGGGGTGAAAAACTGTTTTTT. It yields the protein CASSLLKGGGEKLFF.

This chain connects TRBV4-3 to TRBJ2-1; 8 bases are shared with TRBD2. CDR1 LGHNA and CDR2 YSLEER come from the germline V gene. CDR3 length: 16 amino acids. The V gene end was trimmed by 4 bases and the J gene end by 9 bases; junction bases not matched to a gene: 14. The CDR3 sequence: CASSRSRGGRLGEQFF. The CDR3 DNA follows: TGCGCCAGCAGCCGGAGCCGGGGGGGCCGTTTGGGTGAGCAGTTCTTC.

This clonotype was seen more than once but under ten times. The genes are TRBV3-1 and TRBJ2-7, with D unclear. Germline V gives CDR1 LGHDT, CDR2 YNNKEL (reference sequence). Trimming stripped 0 bases from V and 6 bases from J, with 15 bases between. This CDR3 contains 15 residues. CDR3 sequence reads: CASSQDAPTIGEQYF. In nucleotides, the CDR3 is TGTGCCAGCAGCCAAGACGCACCTACCATCGGCGAGCAGTACTTC.

The chain joins TRBV5-6 to TRBJ1-4; no reliable D call. Germline V CDR1 and CDR2: SGHDT, YYEEEE. This CDR3 has 14 residues. Trimming cost V 1 base and J 0 bases, with 4 bases left between them. The CDR3 DNA follows: TGTGCCAGCAGCTTGTTTCCAACTAATGAAAAACTGTTTTTT. Translating gives CASSLFPTNEKLFF.

CDR3 nucleotides: TGCGCCAGCAGCTCTGGGCCAGCCAAAGAGACCCAGTACTTC. Encoded protein: CASSSGPAKETQYF. The chain uses TRBV5-1 and TRBJ2-5; D gene unclear. The germline gives CDR1 SGHRS, CDR2 YFSETQ. With 3 bases removed from V and 3 bases from J, the gap between germline ends came to 12 bases. The CDR3 contains 14 residues.

The V call is TRBV10-3, the J call TRBJ1-6; D is unclear. Germline values: CDR1 ENHRY, CDR2 SYGVKD. The CDR3 consists of 15 residues. Deletions cut 2 bases from V and 6 bases from J, with 11 bases between. The CDR3 loop is CAISERQRVNSPLHF. As DNA, the CDR3 is TGTGCCATCAGTGAGCGGCAGCGAGTTAATTCACCCCTCCACTTT.

This clonotype was seen repeatedly, ten times or more. This sequence joins TRBV20-1 and TRBJ2-7, with 10 bases aligning to TRBD1. Germline CDR1 is DFQATT and CDR2 is SNEGSKA (reference sequence). CDR3 length equals 14 residues. V trimming: 3 bases; J trimming: 7 bases; junction bases outside the gene matches: 9. The CDR3 is CSASLTGGRREQYF. In nucleotides, the CDR3 is TGCAGTGCTAGTTTGACAGGGGGCAGGAGAGAGCAGTACTTC.

This clonotype was recorded at least ten times. The chain couples TRBV12-3 or TRBV12-4 to TRBJ2-7; 9 bases match TRBD2. V was pared by 6 bases and J by 3 bases, with 6 bases of the junction left unmatched. The CDR3 sequence is 14 residues long. CDR3 amino acids: CASREGTSSYEQYF. Written as DNA, the CDR3 is TGTGCCAGCAGAGAGGGGACTAGCAGCTACGAGCAGTACTTC.